The clone carrying this T cell receptor beta chain came up many times. Its specificity is not known. This sample stems from a study of T-cell reconstitution after alpha-beta-depleted transplantation in children. Study results and caveats: Some patients showed high day-60 TCRbeta diversity, which derived from surviving recipient T cells and thymic progenitors. After one year, T-cell counts and TCRbeta diversity mostly came from new T cells.

The CDR3 sequence is 14 residues long. Trimming shortened V by 0 bases and J by 2 bases, and 8 bases separated the two germline ends. CDR1 LGHNA and CDR2 YNFKEQ come from the germline V gene. The authors prepared the TCRbeta library with unique molecular identifiers. TCRdb re-analysed the PCR reads in MiXCR, keeping a single row per CDR3 protein. The sample contains roughly 500,000 distinct CDR3 sequences, 10% of which appear only once. This sequence was found in a child younger than 10 with inherited bone marrow failure, due to receive a stem cell transplant. The material was PBMCs, obtained before TCRalphabeta/CD19-depleted stem cell transplant. The rearrangement joins TRBV4-2 to TRBJ2-7; no firm D call. The CDR3 nucleotides are TGTGCCAGCAGCCAAGAATTGGAGCCCTACGAGCAGTACTTC. It specifies CASSQELEPYEQYF.